The table lists the clone carrying this TCR beta chain with many counts. Its antigen is unidentified. Unique molecular identifiers tagged individual cDNA molecules. TCRdb reanalysed the 5' RACE reads using MiXCR and keeps one entry per CDR3 protein. This sample has more than 55,000 distinct CDR3 sequences, with 4.6% found just once. V lost 5 bases, J lost 1 base, and 11 bases lay in between. This CDR3 is built from 14 residues. Germline values: CDR1 SGHTA, CDR2 FQGNSA. This record comes from a study of early T cells in non-severe SARS-CoV-2 infection. Study-wide context: It was bulk RNA from unsorted whole blood that was sequenced, and the chains were unpaired.

Study-wide findings and caveats: There was a bias toward anti-spike CD8 responses in VDJdb matching, which missed private and CD4 specificities.

The V call is TRBV7-2, the J call TRBJ2-5; D remains ambiguous. The material was whole blood, obtained at baseline. This receptor was identified in an adult who was a healthcare worker with PCR-confirmed SARS-CoV-2 infection or an uninfected control (not recorded which). The donor label of this sample is uncertain. CDR3 sequence (DNA): TGTGCCAGCAGCCCCTCCTTTAGCCAAGAGACCCAGTACTTC. Its protein is CASSPSFSQETQYF. Supplemented by reference TRBV7-2 and TRBJ2-5, the full variable domain reads GAGVSQSPSNKVTEKGKDVELRCDPISGHTALYWYRQSLGQGLEFLIYFQGNSAPDKSGLPSDRFSAERTGGSVSTLTIQRTQQEDSAVYLCASSPSFSQETQYFGPGTRLLVL.